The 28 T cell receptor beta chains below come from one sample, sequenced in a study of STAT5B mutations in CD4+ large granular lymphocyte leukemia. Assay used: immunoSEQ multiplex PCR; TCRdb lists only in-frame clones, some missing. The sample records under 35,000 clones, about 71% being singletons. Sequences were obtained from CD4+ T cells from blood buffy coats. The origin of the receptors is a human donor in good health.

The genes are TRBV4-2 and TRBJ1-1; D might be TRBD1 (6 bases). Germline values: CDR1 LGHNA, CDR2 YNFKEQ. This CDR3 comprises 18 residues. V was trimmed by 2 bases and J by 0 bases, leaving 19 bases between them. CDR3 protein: CASSQMWAGAGMNTEAFF. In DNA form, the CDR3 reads TGTGCCAGCAGCCAAATGTGGGCAGGGGCAGGGATGAACACTGAAGCTTTCTTT.

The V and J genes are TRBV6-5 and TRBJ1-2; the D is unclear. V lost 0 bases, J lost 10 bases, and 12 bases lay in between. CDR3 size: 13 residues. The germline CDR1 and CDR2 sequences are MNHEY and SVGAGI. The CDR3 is CASSYSTTESYTF. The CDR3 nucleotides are TGTGCCAGCAGTTACTCGACCACTGAATCCTACACCTTC.

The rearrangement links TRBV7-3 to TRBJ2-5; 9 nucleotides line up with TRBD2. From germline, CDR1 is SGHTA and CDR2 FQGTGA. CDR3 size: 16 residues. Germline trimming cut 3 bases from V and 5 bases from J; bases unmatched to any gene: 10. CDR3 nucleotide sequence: TGTGCCAGCAGCTTTGAGCGGGGGGACGATTCGGAGACCCAGTACTTC. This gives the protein CASSFERGDDSETQYF.

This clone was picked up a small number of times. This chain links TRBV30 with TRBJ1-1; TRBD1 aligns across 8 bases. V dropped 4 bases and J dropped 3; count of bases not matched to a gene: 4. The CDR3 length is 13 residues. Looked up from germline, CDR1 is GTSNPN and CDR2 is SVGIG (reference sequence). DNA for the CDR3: TGTGCCTGGACCCAACAGGGGGACACTGAAGCTTTCTTT. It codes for CAWTQQGDTEAFF.

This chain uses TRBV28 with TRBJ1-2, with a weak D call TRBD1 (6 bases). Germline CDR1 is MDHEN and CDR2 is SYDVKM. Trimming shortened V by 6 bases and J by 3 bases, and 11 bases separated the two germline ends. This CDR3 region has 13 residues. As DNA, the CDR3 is TGTGCCAGCAGCTACAGGGTGGACTATGGCTACACCTTC. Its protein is CASSYRVDYGYTF.

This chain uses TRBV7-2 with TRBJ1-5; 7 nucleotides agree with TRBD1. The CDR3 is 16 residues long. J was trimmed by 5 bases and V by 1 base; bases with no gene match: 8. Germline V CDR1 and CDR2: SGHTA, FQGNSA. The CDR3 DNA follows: TGTGCCAGCAGCTTAGGAGACAGGGAGAACGATCAGCCCCAGCATTTT. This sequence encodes CASSLGDRENDQPQHF. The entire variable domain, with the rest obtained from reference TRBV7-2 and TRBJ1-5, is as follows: GAGVSQSPSNKVTEKGKDVELRCDPISGHTALYWYRQSLGQGLEFLIYFQGNSAPDKSGLPSDRFSAERTGGSVSTLTIQRTQQEDSAVYLCASSLGDRENDQPQHFGDGTRLSIL.

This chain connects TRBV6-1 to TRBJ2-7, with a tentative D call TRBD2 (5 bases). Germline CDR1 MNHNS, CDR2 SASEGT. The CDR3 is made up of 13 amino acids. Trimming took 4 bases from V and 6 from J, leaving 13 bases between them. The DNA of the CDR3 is TGTGCCAGCAGTGCCCCCCTGAGGGTCGAGCAGTACTTC. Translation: CASSAPLRVEQYF.

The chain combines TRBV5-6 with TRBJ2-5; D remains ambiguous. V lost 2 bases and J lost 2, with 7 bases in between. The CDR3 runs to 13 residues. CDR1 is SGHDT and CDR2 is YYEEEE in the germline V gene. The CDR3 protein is CASSLRVQETQYF. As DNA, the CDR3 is TGTGCCAGCAGCTTACGGGTTCAAGAGACCCAGTACTTC. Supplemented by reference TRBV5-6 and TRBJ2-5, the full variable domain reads DAGVTQSPTHLIKTRGQQVTLRCSPKSGHDTVSWYQQALGQGPQFIFQYYEEEERQRGNFPDRFSGHQFPNYSSELNVNALLLGDSALYLCASSLRVQETQYFGPGTRLLVL.

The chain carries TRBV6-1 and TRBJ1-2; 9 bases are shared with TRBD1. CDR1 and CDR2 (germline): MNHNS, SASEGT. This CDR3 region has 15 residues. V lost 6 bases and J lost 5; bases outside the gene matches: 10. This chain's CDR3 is CASRRGGQGYYGYTF. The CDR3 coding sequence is TGTGCCAGCAGGAGGGGGGGACAGGGCTATTATGGCTACACCTTC.

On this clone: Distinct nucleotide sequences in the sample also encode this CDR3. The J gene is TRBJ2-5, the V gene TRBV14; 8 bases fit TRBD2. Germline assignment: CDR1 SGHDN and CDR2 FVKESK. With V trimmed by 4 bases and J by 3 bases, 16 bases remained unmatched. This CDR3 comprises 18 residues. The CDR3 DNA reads TGTGCCAGCAGCCCTTTAGGAGGCGGGGGGCCTTCCAAAGAGACCCAGTACTTC. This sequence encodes CASSPLGGGGPSKETQYF.

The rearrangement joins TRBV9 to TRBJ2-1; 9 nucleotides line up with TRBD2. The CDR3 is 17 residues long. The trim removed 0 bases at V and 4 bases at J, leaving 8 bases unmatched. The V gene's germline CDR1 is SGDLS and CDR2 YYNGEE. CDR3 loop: CASSVALAGGRYNEQFF. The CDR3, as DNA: TGTGCCAGCAGCGTAGCTCTCGCGGGGGGGAGGTACAATGAGCAGTTCTTC.

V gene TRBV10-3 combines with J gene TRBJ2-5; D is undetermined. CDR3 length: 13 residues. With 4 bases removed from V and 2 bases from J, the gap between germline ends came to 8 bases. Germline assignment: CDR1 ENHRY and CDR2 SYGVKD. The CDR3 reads CAISGTKQETQYF. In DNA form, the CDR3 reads TGTGCCATCAGTGGCACAAAACAAGAGACCCAGTACTTC.

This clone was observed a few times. The CDR3 loop is CASSERAGGGPDTQYF. The CDR3 coding sequence is TGTGCCAGCAGTGAAAGGGCAGGGGGGGGACCAGATACGCAGTATTTT. J is TRBJ2-3 and V is TRBV6-1; tentatively, D is TRBD1 or TRBD2 (7 bases each). Germline values: CDR1 MNHNS, CDR2 SASEGT. With 2 bases removed from V and 4 bases from J, the gap between germline ends came to 16 bases. CDR3 length equals 16 residues.

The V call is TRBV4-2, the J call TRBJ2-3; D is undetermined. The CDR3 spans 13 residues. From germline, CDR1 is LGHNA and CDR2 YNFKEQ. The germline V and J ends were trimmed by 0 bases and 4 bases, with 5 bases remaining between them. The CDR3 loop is CASSQDPADTQYF. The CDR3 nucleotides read TGTGCCAGCAGCCAAGACCCAGCAGATACGCAGTATTTT.

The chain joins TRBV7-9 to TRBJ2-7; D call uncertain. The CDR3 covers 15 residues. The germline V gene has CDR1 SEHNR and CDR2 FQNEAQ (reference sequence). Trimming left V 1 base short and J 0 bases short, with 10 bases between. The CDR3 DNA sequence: TGTGCCAGCAGCTTAGGTTCCGGCAACTCCTACGAGCAGTACTTC. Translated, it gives CASSLGSGNSYEQYF.

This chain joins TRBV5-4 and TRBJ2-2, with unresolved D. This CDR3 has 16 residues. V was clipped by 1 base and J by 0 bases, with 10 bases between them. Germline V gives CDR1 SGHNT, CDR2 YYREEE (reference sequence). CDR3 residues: CASSLITTPNTGELFF. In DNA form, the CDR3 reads TGTGCCAGCAGCTTGATTACTACTCCGAACACCGGGGAGCTGTTTTTT.

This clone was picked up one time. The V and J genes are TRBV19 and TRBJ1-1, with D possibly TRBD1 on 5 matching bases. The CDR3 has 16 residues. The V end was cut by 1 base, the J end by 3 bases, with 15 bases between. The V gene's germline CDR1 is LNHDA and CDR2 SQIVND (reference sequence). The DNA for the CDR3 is TGTGCCAGTAGTATAGGGAGCGGGGGTCTGGACACTGAAGCTTTCTTT. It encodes CASSIGSGGLDTEAFF.

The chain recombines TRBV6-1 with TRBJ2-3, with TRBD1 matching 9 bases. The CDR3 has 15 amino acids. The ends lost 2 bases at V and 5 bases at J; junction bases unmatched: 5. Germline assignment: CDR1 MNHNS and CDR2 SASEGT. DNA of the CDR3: TGTGCCAGCAGTGAATCGGGACAGGGTCTAGATACGCAGTATTTT. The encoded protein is CASSESGQGLDTQYF.

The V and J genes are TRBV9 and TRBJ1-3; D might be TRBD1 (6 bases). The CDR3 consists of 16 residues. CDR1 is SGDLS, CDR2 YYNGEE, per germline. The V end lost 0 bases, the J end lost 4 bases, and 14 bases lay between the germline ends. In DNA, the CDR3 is TGTGCCAGCAGCGTAGAGGTAGGGGGGATCGGAAACACCATATATTTT. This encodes CASSVEVGGIGNTIYF.

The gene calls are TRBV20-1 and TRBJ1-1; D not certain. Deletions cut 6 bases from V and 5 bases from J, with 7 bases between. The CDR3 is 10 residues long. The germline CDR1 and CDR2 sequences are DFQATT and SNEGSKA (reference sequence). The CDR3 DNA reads TGCAGTGCCCTGAGAACTGAAGCTTTCTTT. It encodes CSALRTEAFF.

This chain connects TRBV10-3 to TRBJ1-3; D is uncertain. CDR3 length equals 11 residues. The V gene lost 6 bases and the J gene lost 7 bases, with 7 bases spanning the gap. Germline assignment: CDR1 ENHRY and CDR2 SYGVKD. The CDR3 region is CAISVGNTIYF. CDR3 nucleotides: TGTGCCATCAGCGTAGGGAACACCATATATTTT.

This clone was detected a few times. CDR3 sequence: CASSSPGGHQPQHF. In nucleotides, the CDR3 is TGTGCCAGCAGTTCCCCCGGGGGCCATCAGCCCCAGCATTTT. This sequence joins TRBV6-5 and TRBJ1-5; a possible D gene is TRBD1 (6 bases). Germline CDR1 reads MNHEY; CDR2 reads SVGAGI. CDR3 length: 14 amino acids. V was cut by 4 bases and J by 5 bases, with 12 bases left in between.

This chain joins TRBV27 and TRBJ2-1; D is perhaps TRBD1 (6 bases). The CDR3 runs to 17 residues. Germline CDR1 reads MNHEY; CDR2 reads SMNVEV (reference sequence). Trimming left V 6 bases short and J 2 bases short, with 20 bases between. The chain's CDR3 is CASSATGPATPYNEQFF. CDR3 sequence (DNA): TGTGCCAGCAGCGCAACAGGGCCGGCCACTCCCTACAATGAGCAGTTCTTC.

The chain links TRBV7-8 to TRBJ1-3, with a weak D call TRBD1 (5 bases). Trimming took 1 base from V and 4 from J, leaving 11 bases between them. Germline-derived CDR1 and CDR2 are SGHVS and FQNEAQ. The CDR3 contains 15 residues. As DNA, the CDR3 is TGTGCCAGCAGCTTAGTCCCAGGGAAGGGAAACACCATATATTTT. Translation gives CASSLVPGKGNTIYF.

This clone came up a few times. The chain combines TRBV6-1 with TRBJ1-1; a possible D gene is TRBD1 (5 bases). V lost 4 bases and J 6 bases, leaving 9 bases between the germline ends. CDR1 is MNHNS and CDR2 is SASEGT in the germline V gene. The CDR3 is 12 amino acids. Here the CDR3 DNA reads TGTGCCAGCAGTGCCCAGGGTCCTGAAGCTTTCTTT. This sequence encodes CASSAQGPEAFF.

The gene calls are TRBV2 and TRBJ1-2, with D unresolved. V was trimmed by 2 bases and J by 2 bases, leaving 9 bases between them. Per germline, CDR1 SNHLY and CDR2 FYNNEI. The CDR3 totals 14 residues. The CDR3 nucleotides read TGTGCCAGCAGTGAACCGCCCGCGAACTATGGCTACACCTTC. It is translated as CASSEPPANYGYTF.

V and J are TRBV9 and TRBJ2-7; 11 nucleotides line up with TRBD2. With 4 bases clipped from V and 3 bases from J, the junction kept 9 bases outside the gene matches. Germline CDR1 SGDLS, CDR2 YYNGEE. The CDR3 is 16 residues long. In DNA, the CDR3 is TGTGCCAGCAGCCCAATTGGGGGGACTAGCGGCTACGAGCAGTACTTC. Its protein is CASSPIGGTSGYEQYF.

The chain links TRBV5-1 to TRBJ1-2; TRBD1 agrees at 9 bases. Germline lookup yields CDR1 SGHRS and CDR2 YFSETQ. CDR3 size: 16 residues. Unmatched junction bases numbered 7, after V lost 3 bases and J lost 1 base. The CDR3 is CASSSSDRGDNYGYTF. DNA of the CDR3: TGCGCCAGCAGCTCCTCCGACAGGGGGGATAACTATGGCTACACCTTC.